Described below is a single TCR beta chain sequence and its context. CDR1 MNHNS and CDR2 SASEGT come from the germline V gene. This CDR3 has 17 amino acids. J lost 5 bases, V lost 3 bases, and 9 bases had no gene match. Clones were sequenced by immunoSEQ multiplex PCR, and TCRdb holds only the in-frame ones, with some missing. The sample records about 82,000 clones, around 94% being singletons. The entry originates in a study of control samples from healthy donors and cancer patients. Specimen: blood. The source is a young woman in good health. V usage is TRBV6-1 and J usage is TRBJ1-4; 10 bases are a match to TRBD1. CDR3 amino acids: CASSDPGQGLANEKLFF. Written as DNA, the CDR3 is TGTGCCAGCAGTGACCCGGGACAGGGGCTTGCGAATGAAAAACTGTTTTTT.